This is a list of T cell receptor beta chains from one sample in a study of T cell responses to AZD1222 COVID-19 vaccine. Data came from immunoSEQ multiplex PCR; TCRdb stores just in-frame clones and leaves some out. The sample holds about 140,000 clones, more than 80% seen once. The specimen comprised peripheral blood, sampled 28 days after the second dose of the MenACWY control vaccine. The receptors stem from an adult who received the MenACWY meningococcal vaccine as a control. Both conserved end residues are part of each CDR3. Each record gives: CDR3 length, D gene, J gene, V gene, clone size, CDR3 DNA, CDR3 protein. A D gene is named only where the DNA matches it firmly. A row's size may be missing; if present it is once, few, many or a size class.

>13|TRBD2|TRBJ2-7|TRBV29-1|once
TGCAGCGTTGGATCTGGCGGGAGCTACGAGCAGTACTTC
CSVGSGGSYEQYF
>16|TRBD1|TRBJ2-2|TRBV9|-
TGTGCCAGCAGCGAGCCGGGACAGAGGAACACCGGGGAGCTGTTTTTT
CASSEPGQRNTGELFF
>16|TRBD1|TRBJ2-3|TRBV25-1|few
TGTGCCAGCAACGCCCGGACAGGAACTAGCACAGATACGCAGTATTTT
CASNARTGTSTDTQYF
>17|TRBD2|TRBJ2-1|TRBV6-2/TRBV6-3|-
TGTGCCAGCAGTTACTTAGCGGGAAAGGTTCGGCACAATGAGCAGTTCTTC
CASSYLAGKVRHNEQFF
>14|TRBD1|TRBJ2-7|TRBV28|-
TGTGCCAGCAGTTTGACAGGGGTCAGCTACGAGCAGTACTTC
CASSLTGVSYEQYF
>14|-|TRBJ2-7|TRBV19|-
TGTGCCAGTAGTATTGGCGGCTCTTCCTACGAGCAGTACTTC
CASSIGGSSYEQYF
>15|-|TRBJ2-3|TRBV4-3|-
TGCGCCAGCAGCCAAGAGCTGGAACGCACAGATACGCAGTATTTT
CASSQELERTDTQYF
>17|-|TRBJ2-7|TRBV10-2|-
TGCGCCAGCAGTGAGTCGATTGGTGCGGGCGCAAACTACGAGCAGTACTTC
CASSESIGAGANYEQYF
>17|-|TRBJ1-2|TRBV6-6|-
TGTGCCAGCAGTCAACGGGGGGGACGGGGGTTTGACTATGGCTACACCTTC
CASSQRGGRGFDYGYTF
>13|TRBD1|TRBJ1-2|TRBV29-1|few
TGCAGCGTTGTTTTCGGGACAGGGAGAAGCTACACCTTC
CSVVFGTGRSYTF
>15|-|TRBJ2-7|TRBV3-1/TRBV3-2|-
TGTGCCAGCAGCCTCAGGGGCGGGGACACCTACGAGCAGTACTTC
CASSLRGGDTYEQYF
>13|-|TRBJ2-5|TRBV7-8|-
TGTGCCAGCAGCTTAGCGAACAGAGAGACCCAGTACTTC
CASSLANRETQYF
>15|-|TRBJ2-5|TRBV4-3|-
TGCGCCAGCAGCCAAGATCGACTCCCCCAAGAGACCCAGTACTTC
CASSQDRLPQETQYF
>11|-|TRBJ2-7|TRBV10-3|-
TGTGCCATCAGTGCGGGGAACGAGCAGTACTTC
CAISAGNEQYF
>15|-|TRBJ2-1|TRBV7-2|-
TGTGCCAGCAGCTTCGGAGGTGGGGAAAAAAATGAGCAGTTCTTC
CASSFGGGEKNEQFF
>16|TRBD1|TRBJ2-1|TRBV3-1/TRBV3-2|once
TGTGCCAGCAGCCAAGAGGGGACAGGTCCCTACAATGAGCAGTTCTTC
CASSQEGTGPYNEQFF
>13|-|TRBJ1-2|TRBV12-3/TRBV12-4|-
TGTGCCAGCAGTCTACAGGATAACTATGGCTACACCTTC
CASSLQDNYGYTF
>19|TRBD2|TRBJ2-3|TRBV28|-
TGTGCCAGCTTTCTTTCGACTAAGGGACTAGCGGGAGGCACAGATACGCAGTATTTT
CASFLSTKGLAGGTDTQYF
>18|TRBD1|TRBJ1-6|TRBV11-2|-
TGTGCCAGCAGCTTAGCAGTGGGGGGGGGACAGCACAATTCACCCCTCCACTTT
CASSLAVGGGQHNSPLHF
>15|TRBD2|TRBJ2-7|TRBV2|once
TGTGCCAGCAGCCCTGGCGGGGGGGGTTCCTACGAGCAGTACTTC
CASSPGGGGSYEQYF
>13|-|TRBJ1-1|TRBV4-3|-
TGCGCCAGCAGCCAAGATAATCGGTGGGTGCCTTTCTTT
CASSQDNRWVPFF
>14|-|TRBJ1-1|TRBV2|-
TGTGCCAGCAGTGAAGCTGGCAGCTACACTGAAGCTTTCTTT
CASSEAGSYTEAFF
>16|-|TRBJ1-2|TRBV19|-
TGTGCCAGTAGTATCGGGCCAGGGTCAGGTGGAAGCGGCTACACCTTC
CASSIGPGSGGSGYTF
>13|-|TRBJ1-5|TRBV19|-
TGTGCCAGTAGTCGGGGGTTGGGACAGCCCCAGCATTTT
CASSRGLGQPQHF
>16|TRBD1|TRBJ1-1|TRBV5-1|-
TGCGCCAGCAGCCGCGACGGGACAGGGTGGAACACTGAAGCTTTCTTT
CASSRDGTGWNTEAFF
>13|-|TRBJ2-7|TRBV5-5|-
TGTGCCAGCCGTCGGGGCTCTACCTACGAGCAGTACTTC
CASRRGSTYEQYF
>18|TRBD2|TRBJ2-1|TRBV10-3|-
TGTGCCATCAGTGAGGGACTAGCGGGGGGCCGGGCCTACAATGAGCAGTTCTTC
CAISEGLAGGRAYNEQFF
>17|TRBD1|TRBJ2-2|TRBV4-1|many
TGCGCCAGCAGCCAAGAGGGGGGACAGGGGCACGGCGGGGAGCTGTTTTTT
CASSQEGGQGHGGELFF
>15|TRBD1|TRBJ2-1|TRBV28|-
TGTGCCAGCAGCGAAGGGACAGGGATCTACAATGAGCAGTTCTTC
CASSEGTGIYNEQFF
>16|TRBD2|TRBJ2-3|TRBV5-6|-
TGTGCCAGCAGCTTGGGGACTAGCGGGAGTTGGGGTACGCAGTATTTT
CASSLGTSGSWGTQYF
>13|-|TRBJ2-2|TRBV10-1|once
TGCGCCACCAAGGAGTCTGGCACCGGGGAGCTGTTTTTT
CATKESGTGELFF
>15|TRBD1|TRBJ2-2|TRBV6-5|-
TGTGCCAGCAGTCACCCGACAGGGGCTCGCGGGGAGCTGTTTTTT
CASSHPTGARGELFF
>13|TRBD1|TRBJ1-2|TRBV7-2|-
TGTGCCAGCAGCAACCAGGGGGCGCGAGGCTACACCTTC
CASSNQGARGYTF
>13|-|TRBJ1-1|TRBV19|-
TGTGCCAGTAGTACGGCCGTCGGGACTGAAGCTTTCTTT
CASSTAVGTEAFF
>14|-|TRBJ2-7|TRBV5-1|few
TGCGCCAGCAGCGTGACCGGGGAGGCCTACGAGCAGTACTTC
CASSVTGEAYEQYF
>12|-|TRBJ1-5|TRBV6-5|-
TGTGCCAGCAGTTACCCGGACCTTCCCCAGCATTTT
CASSYPDLPQHF
>13|-|TRBJ2-3|TRBV3-1/TRBV3-2|-
TGTGCCAGCCGTCGGACGAACAGGGATACGCAGTATTTT
CASRRTNRDTQYF
>13|-|TRBJ1-1|TRBV12-3/TRBV12-4|-
TGTGCCAGCAGCACACAGGGAAACACTGAAGCTTTCTTT
CASSTQGNTEAFF
>18|TRBD1|TRBJ2-5|TRBV24-1|-
TGTGCCACCAGCCACCTGGCGAGTTGGACAGGGGGCTCAGAGACCCAGTACTTC
CATSHLASWTGGSETQYF
>14|-|TRBJ2-3|TRBV6-2/TRBV6-3|-
TGTGCCAGCAGTTACTTCCAGAGCACAGATACGCAGTATTTT
CASSYFQSTDTQYF
>16|-|TRBJ1-1|TRBV27|-
TGTGCCAGCCGAGCCCCGGAGGGCGACATGAACACTGAAGCTTTCTTT
CASRAPEGDMNTEAFF
>15|-|TRBJ1-1|TRBV5-1|-
TGCGCCAGCAGCTTGATTCAGGCCAAAGGGACTGAAGCTTTCTTT
CASSLIQAKGTEAFF
>17|TRBD2|TRBJ2-3|TRBV6-1|-
TGTGCCAGCAGTGAAGCGCTATTAGCGGGAGGGCGACGTACGCAGTATTTT
CASSEALLAGGRRTQYF
>15|-|TRBJ2-7|TRBV11-2|-
TGTGCCAGCAGCTTAGTAAAGGGCCTAGCCTACGAGCAGTACTTC
CASSLVKGLAYEQYF
>15|TRBD1|TRBJ2-1|TRBV5-1|-
TGCGCCAGCAGCTACAGGGGACAGGGGGCCGATGAGCAGTTCTTC
CASSYRGQGADEQFF
>13|-|TRBJ2-7|TRBV12-5|-
TGTGCTAGTGGTTTACTGACAGTCGGCGAGCAGTACTTC
CASGLLTVGEQYF
>13|-|TRBJ1-2|TRBV2|-
TGTGCCAGCAGTTTAGGTCAGCCTTATGGCTACACCTTC
CASSLGQPYGYTF
>13|-|TRBJ2-2|TRBV7-2|once
TGTGCCAGCAGCTGGAGGGTAGCCGGGGAGCTGTTTTTT
CASSWRVAGELFF
>16|-|TRBJ2-3|TRBV27|-
TGTGCCAGCACCCCCCCCGGTGGGCTCAACACAGATACGCAGTATTTT
CASTPPGGLNTDTQYF
>14|TRBD1|TRBJ1-4|TRBV28|-
TGTGCCAGCAGTTCTCAGGGGGTCAATGAAAAACTGTTTTTT
CASSSQGVNEKLFF
>21|-|TRBJ1-5|TRBV7-8|few
TGTGCCAGCAGCTTAGGCGGGGGAGTCCGGGACGTGCTTTATAGCAATCAGCCCCAGCATTTT
CASSLGGGVRDVLYSNQPQHF
>14|-|TRBJ1-2|TRBV28|-
TGTGCCAGCAGTCTGCCAGGGGACTCAAGTGGCTACACCTTC
CASSLPGDSSGYTF
>18|TRBD1|TRBJ1-4|TRBV7-9|-
TGTGCCAGCAGCACCAGACAGGGGTCGGGGTTTGCTAATGAAAAACTGTTTTTT
CASSTRQGSGFANEKLFF
>13|-|TRBJ1-5|TRBV7-2|once
TGTGCCAGCAGCTTATCGTCCGGACAGCCCCAGCATTTT
CASSLSSGQPQHF
>13|TRBD1|TRBJ1-5|TRBV6-5|few
TGTGCCAGCAGTTCGACAGGGGATCAGCCCCAGCATTTT
CASSSTGDQPQHF
>10|-|TRBJ2-1|TRBV6-5|-
TGTGCCACCAAATCGGGGGAGCAGTTCTTC
CATKSGEQFF
>16|TRBD2|TRBJ2-3|TRBV5-1|-
TGCGCCAGCAGCCCGGGACTAGCGGGAGGTACAGATACGCAGTATTTT
CASSPGLAGGTDTQYF